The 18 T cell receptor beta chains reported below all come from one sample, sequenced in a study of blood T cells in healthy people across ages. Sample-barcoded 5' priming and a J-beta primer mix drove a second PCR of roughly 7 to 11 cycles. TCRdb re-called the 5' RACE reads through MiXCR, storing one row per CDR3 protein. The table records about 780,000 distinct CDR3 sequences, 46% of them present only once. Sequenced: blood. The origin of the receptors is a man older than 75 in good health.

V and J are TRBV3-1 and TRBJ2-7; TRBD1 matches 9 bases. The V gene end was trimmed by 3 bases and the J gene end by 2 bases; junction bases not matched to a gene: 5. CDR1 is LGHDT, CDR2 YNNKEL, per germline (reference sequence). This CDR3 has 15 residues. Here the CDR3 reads CASSQGHRGPYEQYF. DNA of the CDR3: TGTGCCAGCAGCCAGGGGCACAGGGGGCCCTACGAGCAGTACTTC.

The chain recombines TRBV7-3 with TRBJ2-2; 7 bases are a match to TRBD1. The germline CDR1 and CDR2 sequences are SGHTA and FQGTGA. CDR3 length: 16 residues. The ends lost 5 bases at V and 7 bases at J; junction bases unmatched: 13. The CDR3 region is CASSLGTDSMGGELFF. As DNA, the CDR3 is TGTGCCAGCAGCCTGGGGACAGACTCTATGGGCGGGGAGCTGTTTTTT.

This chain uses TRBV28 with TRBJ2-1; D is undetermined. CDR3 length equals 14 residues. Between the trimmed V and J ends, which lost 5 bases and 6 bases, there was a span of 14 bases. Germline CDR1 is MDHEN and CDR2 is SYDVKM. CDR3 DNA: TGTGCCAGCAGTGCCCACTCAGCTGTCAATGAGCAGTTCTTC. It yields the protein CASSAHSAVNEQFF. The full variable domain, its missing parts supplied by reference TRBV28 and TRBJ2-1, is DVKVTQSSRYLVKRTGEKVFLECVQDMDHENMFWYRQDPGLGLRLIYFSYDVKMKEKGDIPEGYSVSREKKERFSLILESASTNQTSMYLCASSAHSAVNEQFFGPGTRLTVL.

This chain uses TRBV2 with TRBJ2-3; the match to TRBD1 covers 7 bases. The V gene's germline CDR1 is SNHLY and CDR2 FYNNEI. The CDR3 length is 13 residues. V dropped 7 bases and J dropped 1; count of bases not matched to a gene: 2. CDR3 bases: TGTGCCAGCATAGACAGGGGCACAGATACGCAGTATTTT. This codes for CASIDRGTDTQYF.

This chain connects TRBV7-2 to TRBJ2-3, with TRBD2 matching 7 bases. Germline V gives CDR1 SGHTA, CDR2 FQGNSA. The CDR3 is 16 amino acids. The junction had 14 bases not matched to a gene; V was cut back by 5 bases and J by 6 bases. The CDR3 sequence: CASSRIAGTGRDTQYF. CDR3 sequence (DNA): TGTGCCAGCAGCCGGATAGCGGGCACCGGGCGGGATACGCAGTATTTT.

The CDR3 nucleotides are TGTGCCAGCAGCTTGGTGGGTAGACTAGCGGGGGCCCTCAATGAGCAGTACTTC. The encoded protein is CASSLVGRLAGALNEQYF. The chain links TRBV5-6 to TRBJ2-5; 12 nucleotides align to TRBD2. The ends lost 0 bases at V and 11 bases at J; junction bases unmatched: 17. Germline assignment: CDR1 SGHDT and CDR2 YYEEEE. CDR3 length: 18 amino acids.

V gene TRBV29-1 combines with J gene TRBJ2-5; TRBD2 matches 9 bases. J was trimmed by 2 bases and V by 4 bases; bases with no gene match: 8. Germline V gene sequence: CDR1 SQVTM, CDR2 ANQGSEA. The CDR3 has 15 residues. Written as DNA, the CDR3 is TGCAGCGTTGGCGGGAGGGCCGTGGGGCAAGAGACCCAGTACTTC. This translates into CSVGGRAVGQETQYF. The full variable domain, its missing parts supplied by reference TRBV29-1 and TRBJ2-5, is SAVISQKPSRDICQRGTSLTIQCQVDSQVTMMFWYRQQPGQSLTLIATANQGSEATYESGFVIDKFPISRPNLTFSTLTVSNMSPEDSSIYLCSVGGRAVGQETQYFGPGTRLLVL.

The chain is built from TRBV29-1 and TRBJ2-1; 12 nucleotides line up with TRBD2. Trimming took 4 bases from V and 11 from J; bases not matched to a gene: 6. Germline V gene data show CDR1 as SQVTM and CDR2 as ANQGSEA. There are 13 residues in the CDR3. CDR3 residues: CSVAPSGRDKQFF. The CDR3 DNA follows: TGCAGCGTTGCCCCTAGCGGGAGGGATAAGCAGTTCTTC.

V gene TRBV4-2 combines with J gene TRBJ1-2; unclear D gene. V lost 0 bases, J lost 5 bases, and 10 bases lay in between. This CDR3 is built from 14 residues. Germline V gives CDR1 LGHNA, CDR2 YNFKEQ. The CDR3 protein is CASSQDRASYGYTF. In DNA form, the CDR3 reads TGTGCCAGCAGCCAAGATCGGGCTTCTTATGGCTACACCTTC.

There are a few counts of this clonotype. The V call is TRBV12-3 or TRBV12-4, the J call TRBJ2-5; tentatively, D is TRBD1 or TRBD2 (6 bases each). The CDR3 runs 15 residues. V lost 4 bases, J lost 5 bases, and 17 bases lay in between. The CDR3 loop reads CASSSPLGGGETQYF. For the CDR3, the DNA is TGTGCCAGCAGTTCGCCGCTAGGAGGGGGGGAGACCCAGTACTTC.

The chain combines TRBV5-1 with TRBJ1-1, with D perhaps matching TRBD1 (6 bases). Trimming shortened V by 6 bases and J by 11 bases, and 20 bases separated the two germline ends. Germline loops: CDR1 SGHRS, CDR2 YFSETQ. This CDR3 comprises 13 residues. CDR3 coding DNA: TGCGCCAGCACCCAATCACGGTCAGGGGAGGCTTTCTTT. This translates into CASTQSRSGEAFF.

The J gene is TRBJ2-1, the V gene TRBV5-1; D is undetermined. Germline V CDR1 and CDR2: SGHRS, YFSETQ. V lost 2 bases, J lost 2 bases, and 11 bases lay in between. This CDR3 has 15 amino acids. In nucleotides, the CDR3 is TGCGCCAGCAGCTTACCAGCAGACACCTACAATGAGCAGTTCTTC. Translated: CASSLPADTYNEQFF. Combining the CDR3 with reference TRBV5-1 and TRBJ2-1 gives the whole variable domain KAGVTQTPRYLIKTRGQQVTLSCSPISGHRSVSWYQQTPGQGLQFLFEYFSETQRNKGNFPGRFSGRQFSNSRSEMNVSTLELGDSALYLCASSLPADTYNEQFFGPGTRLTVL.

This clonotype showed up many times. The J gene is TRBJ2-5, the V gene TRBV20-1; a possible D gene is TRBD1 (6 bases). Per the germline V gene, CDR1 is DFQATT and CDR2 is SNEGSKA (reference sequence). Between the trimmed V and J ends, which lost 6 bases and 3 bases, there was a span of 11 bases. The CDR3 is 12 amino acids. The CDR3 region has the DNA TGCAGTGCCTATAGGACAGAAGAGACCCAGTACTTC. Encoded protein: CSAYRTEETQYF.

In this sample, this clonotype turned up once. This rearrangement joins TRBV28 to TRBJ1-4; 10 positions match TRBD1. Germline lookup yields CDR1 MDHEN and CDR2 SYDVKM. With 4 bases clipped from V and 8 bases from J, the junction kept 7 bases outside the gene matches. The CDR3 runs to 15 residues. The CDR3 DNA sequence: TGTGCCAGCAGTTCCCCGGGACAGGGGAGCGAAAAACTGTTTTTT. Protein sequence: CASSSPGQGSEKLFF.

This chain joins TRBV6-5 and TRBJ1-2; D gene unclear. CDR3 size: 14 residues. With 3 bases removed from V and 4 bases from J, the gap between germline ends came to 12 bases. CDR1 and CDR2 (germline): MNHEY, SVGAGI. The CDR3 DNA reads TGTGCCAGCAGTTATCGCGACTCAGGCTATGGCTACACCTTC. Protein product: CASSYRDSGYGYTF.

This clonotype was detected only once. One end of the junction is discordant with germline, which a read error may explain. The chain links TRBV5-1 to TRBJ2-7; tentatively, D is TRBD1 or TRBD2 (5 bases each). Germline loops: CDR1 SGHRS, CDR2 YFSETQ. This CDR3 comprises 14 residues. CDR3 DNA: TGCGCCAGCAGCTTTATCGCAGGGACCTACGAGCAGTACTTT. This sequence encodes CASSFIAGTYEQYF.

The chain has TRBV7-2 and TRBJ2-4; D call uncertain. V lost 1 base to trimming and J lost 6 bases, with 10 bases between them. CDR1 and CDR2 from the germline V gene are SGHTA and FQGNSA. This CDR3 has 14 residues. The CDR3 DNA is TGTGCCAGCAGCTTAGAATCGGTGGGAAACATTCAGTACTTC. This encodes CASSLESVGNIQYF.

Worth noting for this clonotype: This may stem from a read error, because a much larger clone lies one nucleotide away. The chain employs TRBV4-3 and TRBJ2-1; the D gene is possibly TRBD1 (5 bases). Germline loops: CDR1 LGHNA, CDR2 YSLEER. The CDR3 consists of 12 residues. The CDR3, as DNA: TGCGCCAGCAACCAATTGCAGGGTGAGCAGTTCTTC. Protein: CASNQLQGEQFF.